These 21 T cell receptor beta chains share one sample of origin, sequenced in a study of cytomegalovirus exposure and HLA in healthy donors. The study ran its PCR with 60 Vbeta and 13 Jbeta primers. Produced via immunoSEQ multiplex PCR; TCRdb's table is partial and in-frame only. Of about 98,000 clones listed, 60% to 85% are singletons. Sequencing was done on a sample of PBMCs. These receptors were obtained from a man between 60 and 75 years old in good health and CMV-seropositive.

The chain is built from TRBV7-9 and TRBJ1-3, with D possibly matching TRBD1 (6 bases). Trimming left V 1 base short and J 5 bases short, with 12 bases between. CDR3 length: 15 amino acids. Per the germline V gene, CDR1 is SEHNR and CDR2 is FQNEAQ (reference sequence). CDR3 DNA sequence: TGTGCCAGCAGCTTAGGAGGGGGACGACGAAACACCATATATTTT. This codes for CASSLGGGRRNTIYF.

V and J are TRBV4-1 and TRBJ1-5; D not certain. V lost 0 bases, J lost 1 base, and 13 bases lay in between. The CDR3 length is 17 residues. CDR1 is MGHRA, CDR2 YSYEKL, per germline. The CDR3 sequence is CASSQDPPVASNQPQHF. Here the CDR3 DNA reads TGCGCCAGCAGCCAAGATCCTCCGGTTGCGAGCAATCAGCCCCAGCATTTT.

This clone was found once. This chain uses TRBV9 with TRBJ2-7; tentative D call: TRBD1 (6 bases). Per the germline V gene, CDR1 is SGDLS and CDR2 is YYNGEE. The CDR3 extends over 14 amino acids. Trimming took 3 bases from V and 7 from J, leaving 17 bases between them. CDR3 DNA: TGTGCCAGCAGCGAATCAACAGGGACGAAAGAGCAGTACTTC. Translating gives CASSESTGTKEQYF.

The chain couples TRBV18 to TRBJ1-1; tentatively, D is TRBD1 (6 bases). The V end was cut by 1 base, the J end by 8 bases, with 20 bases between. The CDR3 totals 16 residues. Germline V gene data show CDR1 as KGHSH and CDR2 as LQKENI. CDR3 residues: CASSPLGDLRGTEAFF. In DNA, the CDR3 is TGTGCCAGCTCACCACTGGGGGATTTGCGGGGGACAGAAGCTTTCTTT.

V and J are TRBV7-2 and TRBJ2-3, with 7 bases that match TRBD1. Germline assignment: CDR1 SGHTA and CDR2 FQGNSA. The CDR3 is made up of 16 amino acids. The V and J ends lost 7 bases and 4 bases, in that order; junction bases with no gene match: 14. The DNA of the CDR3 is TGTGCCAGCATACTTTCTCCGACAGGGCGGGCAGATACGCAGTATTTT. The encoded protein is CASILSPTGRADTQYF. Together with reference TRBV7-2 and TRBJ2-3, the CDR3 gives the full variable domain: GAGVSQSPSNKVTEKGKDVELRCDPISGHTALYWYRQSLGQGLEFLIYFQGNSAPDKSGLPSDRFSAERTGGSVSTLTIQRTQQEDSAVYLCASILSPTGRADTQYFGPGTRLTVL.

The chain joins TRBV28 to TRBJ2-5, with D possibly being TRBD1 (5 bases). The last part of the DNA fits TRBJ2-7 better; the J call may be wrong. Per the germline V gene, CDR1 is MDHEN and CDR2 is SYDVKM. The CDR3 is 13 residues long. Here the CDR3 DNA reads TGTGCCAGCAGTTTAGTAGGACATTACGAGCAGTACTTC. This gives the protein CASSLVGHYEQYF.

V and J are TRBV4-1 and TRBJ1-5; TRBD1 is a possible D gene (5 bases). V was clipped by 4 bases and J by 7 bases, with 26 bases between them. There are 18 residues in the CDR3. CDR1 MGHRA and CDR2 YSYEKL come from the germline V gene. In DNA form, the CDR3 reads TGCGCCAGCAGCCCATCCTCTGGAGGGATAGGGGTCCGGCAGCCCCAGCATTTT. It encodes CASSPSSGGIGVRQPQHF.

This clone appeared once. This chain links TRBV2 with TRBJ2-7; 7 nucleotides match TRBD2. This CDR3 contains 14 residues. The germline gives CDR1 SNHLY, CDR2 FYNNEI. V shed 7 bases and J 0 bases; nucleotides not matched to a gene: 6. In DNA form, the CDR3 reads TGTGCCAGCAACGACGGGGGGTTCTCCTACGAGCAGTACTTC. This gives the protein CASNDGGFSYEQYF.

The CDR3 coding sequence is TGTGCCATCATGGCGCGGGGGGGCGGGACGAATGAGCAGTTCTTC. This sequence encodes CAIMARGGGTNEQFF. The chain recombines TRBV10-3 with TRBJ2-1; 9 bases align to TRBD2. J was trimmed by 7 bases and V by 7 bases; bases with no gene match: 11. Germline lookup yields CDR1 ENHRY and CDR2 SYGVKD. The length of the CDR3 is 15 residues.

This CDR3 is CASSFRQGAIGELFF. CDR3 bases: TGTGCCAGCAGTTTTCGACAGGGGGCTATCGGGGAGCTGTTTTTT. The J gene is TRBJ2-2, the V gene TRBV28, with TRBD1 matching over 10 bases. The CDR3 contains 15 residues. CDR1 MDHEN and CDR2 SYDVKM come from the germline V gene. The trim removed 3 bases at V and 7 bases at J, leaving 5 bases unmatched.

This clone was picked up a small number of times. The J gene is TRBJ2-5, the V gene TRBV6-5, with D unclear. V lost 0 bases to trimming and J lost 5 bases, with 7 bases between them. Germline V gene lookup returns CDR1 MNHEY and CDR2 SVGAGI. CDR3 length: 13 residues. The DNA for the CDR3 is TGTGCCAGCAGTTACTCTCCTGGCGAGACCCAGTACTTC. Its translation is CASSYSPGETQYF.

This chain connects TRBV5-4 to TRBJ2-3; D is perhaps TRBD1 (6 bases). CDR1 is SGHNT and CDR2 is YYREEE in the germline V gene (reference sequence). V was pared by 0 bases and J by 2 bases, with 19 bases between. The length of the CDR3 is 18 residues. The CDR3 region is CASSLGPGQGILTDTQYF. The CDR3 nucleotides read TGTGCCAGCAGCTTGGGACCGGGACAAGGTATTCTCACAGATACGCAGTATTTT. Based on the CDR3 plus reference TRBV5-4 and TRBJ2-3, the full variable domain is ETGVTQSPTHLIKTRGQQVTLRCSSQSGHNTVSWYQQALGQGPQFIFQYYREEENGRGNFPPRFSGLQFPNYSSELNVNALELDDSALYLCASSLGPGQGILTDTQYFGPGTRLTVL.

J is TRBJ2-5 and V is TRBV7-2, with D perhaps TRBD2 (7 bases). This CDR3 contains 15 residues. V was trimmed by 1 base and J by 5 bases, leaving 14 bases between them. Germline CDR1 is SGHTA and CDR2 is FQGNSA. This CDR3 is CASSLGGGGWETQYF. In nucleotides, the CDR3 is TGTGCCAGCAGCTTAGGTGGGGGGGGCTGGGAGACCCAGTACTTC.

Only a few counts were recorded for this clone. The J gene is TRBJ2-3, the V gene TRBV15; 12 bases align to TRBD2. Germline V lookup: CDR1 LNHNV, CDR2 YYDKDF (reference sequence). The CDR3 has 16 amino acids. V lost 5 bases to trimming and J lost 6 bases; unmatched junction nucleotides: 9. CDR3 in amino acids: CATSVWTSGAGDTQYF. CDR3 nucleotides: TGTGCCACCAGCGTCTGGACTAGCGGGGCAGGGGATACGCAGTATTTT.

The chain carries TRBV7-3 and TRBJ2-3; D may be TRBD2 (6 bases). The CDR3 is 14 residues long. Germline assignment: CDR1 SGHTA and CDR2 FQGTGA. Trimming pared 5 bases from V and 2 bases from J, leaving 11 bases between. The CDR3 DNA follows: TGTGCCAGCAGCCGGGACTTTTCCACAGATACGCAGTATTTT. Its protein is CASSRDFSTDTQYF.

The V and J genes are TRBV5-1 and TRBJ2-3, with 9 positions matching TRBD1. CDR1 SGHRS and CDR2 YFSETQ come from the germline V gene. V dropped 7 bases and J dropped 1; count of bases not matched to a gene: 4. This CDR3 spans 14 amino acids. CDR3 sequence (DNA): TGCGCCAGCTCCCGGGACAGGGGCACAGATACGCAGTATTTT. Its protein product is CASSRDRGTDTQYF.

The chain employs TRBV10-3 and TRBJ2-5; D possibly corresponds to TRBD1 (5 bases). Germline assignment: CDR1 ENHRY and CDR2 SYGVKD. The CDR3 totals 13 residues. With 6 bases removed from V and 2 bases from J, the gap between germline ends came to 10 bases. DNA of the CDR3: TGTGCCATCAGCCCCAGGGAACAAGAGACCCAGTACTTC. Translation gives CAISPREQETQYF.

The J gene is TRBJ2-3, the V gene TRBV18; D is perhaps TRBD2 (6 bases). Trimming took 6 bases from V and 2 from J, leaving 15 bases between them. Germline V gives CDR1 KGHSH, CDR2 LQKENI. This CDR3 has 15 residues. CDR3 nucleotide sequence: TGTGCCAGCTCGCCTTTCGGGGGAAACACAGATACGCAGTATTTT. It is translated as CASSPFGGNTDTQYF.

The genes are TRBV4-2 and TRBJ2-7; 9 positions agree with TRBD1. The CDR3 runs to 14 residues. The germline gives CDR1 LGHNA, CDR2 YNFKEQ. V was pared by 1 base and J by 6 bases, with 4 bases of the junction left unmatched. CDR3 coding DNA: TGTGCCAGCAGCCAAGGACAGGGGGTGGGCGAGCAGTACTTC. It yields the protein CASSQGQGVGEQYF.

The genes are TRBV7-6 and TRBJ1-3, with D possibly being TRBD1 (6 bases). This CDR3 region has 15 residues. Germline V gene sequence: CDR1 SGHVS, CDR2 FNYEAQ. V was cut by 5 bases and J by 0 bases, with 11 bases left in between. The CDR3 here is CASSVTGFSGNTIYF. As DNA, the CDR3 is TGTGCCAGCAGCGTAACAGGGTTCTCTGGAAACACCATATATTTT.

This rearrangement joins TRBV6-1 to TRBJ2-2; 8 nucleotides agree with TRBD1. The germline CDR1 and CDR2 sequences are MNHNS and SASEGT. V lost 4 bases, J lost 5 bases, and 3 bases stayed unmatched. This CDR3 is 14 amino acids long. The CDR3 sequence is CASSAQGATGELFF. DNA of the CDR3: TGTGCCAGCAGTGCGCAGGGGGCTACCGGGGAGCTGTTTTTT.